These T cell receptor beta chains were read from a single sample in a study of control samples from healthy donors and cancer patients. Assay: immunoSEQ multiplex PCR; the TCRdb copy retains only in-frame clones and omits some. Of tens of thousands of clones in the sample, around 90% were seen once. The sample comprised PBMCs. These receptors were collected from a woman aged 45-60 years with colorectal cancer. The CDR3 runs from the conserved cysteine through the conserved F or W. A D gene is named only where the DNA matches it firmly. Expanded clones are given a class, and other clones once, few, many or no size at all.

CASSLNRGITEAFF | TGTGCCAGCAGTTTAAACAGGGGGATCACTGAAGCTTTCTTT | - | TRBD1 | TRBJ1-1 | TRBV27
CASRAGRENTEAFF | TGCGCCAGCAGGGCCGGACGGGAGAACACTGAAGCTTTCTTT | - | - | TRBJ1-1 | TRBV5-1
CASSLGFNEQFF | TGTGCCAGCAGCTTGGGTTTCAATGAGCAGTTCTTC | - | - | TRBJ2-1 | TRBV5-5
CASSLGTGRSYGYTF | TGTGCCAGCAGCTTGGGGACAGGAAGATCCTATGGCTACACCTTC | - | TRBD1 | TRBJ1-2 | TRBV5-8
CASTVGGETDTQYF | TGTGCCAGTACCGTGGGGGGGGAGACAGATACGCAGTATTTT | - | TRBD2 | TRBJ2-3 | TRBV19
CASSLASPFGVDTQYF | TGTGCCAGCAGCTTAGCATCACCATTTGGGGTGGATACGCAGTATTTT | - | - | TRBJ2-3 | TRBV7-8
CASSQDAVGNEKLFF | TGCGCCAGCAGCCAAGATGCCGTGGGGAATGAAAAACTGTTTTTT | once | - | TRBJ1-4 | TRBV4-1
CASSPRTSGDTQYF | TGTGCCAGCAGCCCCCGGACTAGCGGGGATACGCAGTATTTT | - | TRBD2 | TRBJ2-3 | TRBV7-8
CASGLVPAEAFF | TGTGCTAGTGGTTTGGTACCCGCTGAAGCTTTCTTT | - | - | TRBJ1-1 | TRBV12-5
CASSPFRTDYSPLHF | TGTGCCAGCAGCCCCTTTCGGACTGATTATTCACCCCTCCACTTT | - | - | TRBJ1-6 | TRBV6-2/TRBV6-3
CASSSRTGPYNEQFF | TGCGCCAGCAGCTCGAGGACAGGGCCCTACAATGAGCAGTTCTTC | - | TRBD1 | TRBJ2-1 | TRBV5-1
CASSSTDNNEQFF | TGTGCCAGCAGTTCGACAGATAACAATGAGCAGTTCTTC | - | - | TRBJ2-1 | TRBV6-2/TRBV6-3
CASSLAGGQPQHF | TGTGCCAGCAGTTTGGCGGGCGGACAGCCCCAGCATTTT | - | - | TRBJ1-5 | TRBV12-3/TRBV12-4
CASSRDRGEGQPQHF | TGTGCCAGCAGCCGGGACAGGGGAGAGGGTCAGCCCCAGCATTTT | - | TRBD1 | TRBJ1-5 | TRBV6-5